Shown below are 14 T cell receptor beta chains from a single sample sequenced in a study of shared clonotypes between healthy human individuals. Only in-frame clones appear in the TCRdb table, and some are missing; sequencing was by immunoSEQ multiplex PCR. The sample includes around 2.5 million clones, more than 85% of them seen just once. What was sequenced was naive CD4+ T cells from PBMCs. Subset here: CD45RA+ positively selected. These receptors originate from a young man in good health. Some clones in this sample may be carry-over from other donors' samples.

V is TRBV5-1 and J is TRBJ2-7; TRBD2 might be the D (6 bases). This CDR3 region has 12 residues. V was trimmed by 7 bases and J by 5 bases, leaving 13 bases between them. Germline values: CDR1 SGHRS, CDR2 YFSETQ. CDR3 region: CASRPGVDEQYF. The CDR3 DNA sequence: TGCGCCAGCCGACCGGGAGTTGACGAGCAGTACTTC.

The table lists this clone with a few counts. The rearrangement joins TRBV7-9 to TRBJ1-5; 7 nucleotides match TRBD1. The length of the CDR3 is 14 residues. Germline trimming cut 5 bases from V and 2 bases from J; bases unmatched to any gene: 3. Germline V gene lookup returns CDR1 SEHNR and CDR2 FQNEAQ (reference sequence). CDR3 sequence (DNA): TGTGCCAGCAGCATCGGGACAGGCAATCAGCCCCAGCATTTT. Residues: CASSIGTGNQPQHF. The full variable domain, its missing parts supplied by reference TRBV7-9 and TRBJ1-5, is DTGVSQNPRHKITKRGQNVTFRCDPISEHNRLYWYRQTLGQGPEFLTYFQNEAQLEKSRLLSDRFSAERPKGSFSTLEIQRTEQGDSAMYLCASSIGTGNQPQHFGDGTRLSIL.

The chain recombines TRBV7-2 with TRBJ2-3; 9 bases fit TRBD1. The CDR3 covers 15 residues. From germline, CDR1 is SGHTA and CDR2 FQGNSA. V shed 7 bases and J 1 base; nucleotides not matched to a gene: 6. The CDR3 sequence is CASTQDRGGTDTQYF. CDR3 DNA: TGTGCCAGCACCCAGGACAGGGGTGGCACAGATACGCAGTATTTT.

The rearrangement joins TRBV2 to TRBJ2-3; the match to TRBD2 covers 11 bases. Germline V gene data show CDR1 as SNHLY and CDR2 as FYNNEI. Germline trimming cut 0 bases from V and 5 bases from J; bases unmatched to any gene: 1. The CDR3 loop spans 15 amino acids. The CDR3 spells CASSEASGRVDTQYF. Here the CDR3 DNA reads TGTGCCAGCAGTGAAGCTAGCGGGAGGGTAGATACGCAGTATTTT.

The chain couples TRBV2 to TRBJ2-1; D call uncertain. V was trimmed by 4 bases and J by 6 bases, leaving 16 bases between them. This CDR3 has 15 residues. Per germline, CDR1 SNHLY and CDR2 FYNNEI. The chain's CDR3 is CASSARSQITNEQFF. CDR3 DNA sequence: TGTGCCAGCAGTGCACGATCACAGATCACCAATGAGCAGTTCTTC.

The rearrangement uses TRBV7-2 and TRBJ1-5, with D tentatively TRBD1 (6 bases). Germline V gene lookup returns CDR1 SGHTA and CDR2 FQGNSA. The germline V and J ends were trimmed by 3 bases and 1 base, with 13 bases remaining between them. The CDR3 runs 16 residues. In nucleotides, the CDR3 is TGTGCCAGCAGCTTTTCGCGGGGGGGCAGCAATCAGCCCCAGCATTTT. It specifies CASSFSRGGSNQPQHF.

The chain is built from TRBV5-1 and TRBJ1-1; D is possibly TRBD1 (6 bases). CDR3 length: 16 residues. Trimming cost V 0 bases and J 3 bases, with 15 bases left between them. The germline V gene encodes CDR1 SGHRS and CDR2 YFSETQ. The DNA for the CDR3 is TGCGCCAGCAGCTTGGACACAGGGAAACTACACACTGAAGCTTTCTTT. Translated, it gives CASSLDTGKLHTEAFF. Full variable domain (rest looked up from reference TRBV5-1 and TRBJ1-1): KAGVTQTPRYLIKTRGQQVTLSCSPISGHRSVSWYQQTPGQGLQFLFEYFSETQRNKGNFPGRFSGRQFSNSRSEMNVSTLELGDSALYLCASSLDTGKLHTEAFFGQGTRLTVV.

The chain carries TRBV7-8 and TRBJ1-1; D remains ambiguous. V was clipped by 5 bases and J by 4 bases, with 14 bases between them. CDR1 and CDR2 (germline): SGHVS, FQNEAQ. The CDR3 has 14 residues. Here the CDR3 DNA reads TGTGCCAGCAGCAATCTTCGAGGGCTCACTGAAGCTTTCTTT. Translating gives CASSNLRGLTEAFF.

The genes are TRBV5-1 and TRBJ2-7; maybe TRBD1 (7 bases). Trimming pared 1 base from V and 9 bases from J, leaving 11 bases between. The CDR3 sequence is 12 residues long. Germline V lookup: CDR1 SGHRS, CDR2 YFSETQ. In DNA form, the CDR3 reads TGCGCCAGCAGCTTGTCGGGGGACAGGCAGTACTTC. This sequence encodes CASSLSGDRQYF. The full variable domain, with the rest looked up from reference TRBV5-1 and TRBJ2-7, is KAGVTQTPRYLIKTRGQQVTLSCSPISGHRSVSWYQQTPGQGLQFLFEYFSETQRNKGNFPGRFSGRQFSNSRSEMNVSTLELGDSALYLCASSLSGDRQYFGPGTRLTVT.

V is TRBV7-2 and J is TRBJ2-3; D is perhaps TRBD2 (6 bases). The CDR3 runs 16 residues. Trimming took off 1 base at V and 0 bases at J, with 11 bases between the two ends. Per germline, CDR1 SGHTA and CDR2 FQGNSA. The chain's CDR3 is CASSLGAGPSTDTQYF. The CDR3 DNA follows: TGTGCCAGCAGCTTAGGAGCGGGCCCTAGCACAGATACGCAGTATTTT.

The CDR3 nucleotides are TGTGCCAGCTCGCGAGACAGGGTGTTTCTTAACGAGCAGTACTTC. It encodes CASSRDRVFLNEQYF. The chain couples TRBV18 to TRBJ2-7, with 7 bases fitting TRBD1. Looked up from germline, CDR1 is KGHSH and CDR2 is LQKENI. V shed 6 bases and J 5 bases; nucleotides not matched to a gene: 13. This CDR3 comprises 15 residues. Looking up the rest from reference TRBV18 and TRBJ2-7 gives the full variable domain: NAGVMQNPRHLVRRRGQEARLRCSPMKGHSHVYWYRQLPEEGLKFMVYLQKENIIDESGMPKERFSAEFPKEGPSILRIQQVVRGDSAAYFCASSRDRVFLNEQYFGPGTRLTVT.

This clone was detected only once. The chain recombines TRBV28 with TRBJ2-7; D tentatively reads TRBD1 or TRBD2 (6 bases each). Germline CDR1 MDHEN, CDR2 SYDVKM. The CDR3 length is 15 residues. V shed 3 bases and J shed 7 bases, with 19 bases lying between them. The CDR3 sequence: CASSLQGTGSREQYF. CDR3 nucleotides: TGTGCCAGCAGTTTGCAGGGGACTGGGAGTCGGGAGCAGTACTTC. The full variable domain, rest sourced from reference TRBV28 and TRBJ2-7, is DVKVTQSSRYLVKRTGEKVFLECVQDMDHENMFWYRQDPGLGLRLIYFSYDVKMKEKGDIPEGYSVSREKKERFSLILESASTNQTSMYLCASSLQGTGSREQYFGPGTRLTVT.

This clone has a single count. J is TRBJ2-7 and V is TRBV7-9, with 10 bases aligning to TRBD1. V lost 5 bases, J lost 4 bases, and 8 bases stayed unmatched. Germline V gene data show CDR1 as SEHNR and CDR2 as FQNEAQ (reference sequence). The CDR3 is made up of 15 amino acids. The CDR3 loop is CASSEGQGEVYEQYF. CDR3 bases: TGTGCCAGCAGCGAAGGACAGGGGGAAGTATACGAGCAGTACTTC.

J is TRBJ1-3 and V is TRBV5-1; D is undetermined. The CDR3 is 14 residues long. V lost 3 bases, J lost 3 bases, and 10 bases lay in between. Germline V gene lookup returns CDR1 SGHRS and CDR2 YFSETQ. As DNA, the CDR3 is TGCGCCAGCAGCTCCGGGAGCGATGGAAACACCATATATTTT. Protein product: CASSSGSDGNTIYF.